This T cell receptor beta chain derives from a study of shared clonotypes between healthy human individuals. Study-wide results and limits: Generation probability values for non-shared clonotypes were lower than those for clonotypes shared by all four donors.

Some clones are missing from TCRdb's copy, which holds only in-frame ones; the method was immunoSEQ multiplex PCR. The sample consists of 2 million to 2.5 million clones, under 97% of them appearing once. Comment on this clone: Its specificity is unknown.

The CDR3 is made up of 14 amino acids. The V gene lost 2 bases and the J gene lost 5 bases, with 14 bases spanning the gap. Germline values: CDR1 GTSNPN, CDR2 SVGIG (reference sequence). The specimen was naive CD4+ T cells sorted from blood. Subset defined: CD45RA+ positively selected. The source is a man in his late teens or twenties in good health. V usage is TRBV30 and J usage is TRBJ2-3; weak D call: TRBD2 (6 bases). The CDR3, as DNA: TGTGCCTGGAGTCTAGGCGGGGTGGGAGATACGCAGTATTTT. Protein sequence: CAWSLGGVGDTQYF. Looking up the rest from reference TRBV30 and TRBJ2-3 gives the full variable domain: SQTIHQWPATLVQPVGSPLSLECTVEGTSNPNLYWYRQAAGRGLQLLFYSVGIGQISSEVPQNLSASRPQDRQFILSSKKLLLSDSGFYLCAWSLGGVGDTQYFGPGTRLTVL.